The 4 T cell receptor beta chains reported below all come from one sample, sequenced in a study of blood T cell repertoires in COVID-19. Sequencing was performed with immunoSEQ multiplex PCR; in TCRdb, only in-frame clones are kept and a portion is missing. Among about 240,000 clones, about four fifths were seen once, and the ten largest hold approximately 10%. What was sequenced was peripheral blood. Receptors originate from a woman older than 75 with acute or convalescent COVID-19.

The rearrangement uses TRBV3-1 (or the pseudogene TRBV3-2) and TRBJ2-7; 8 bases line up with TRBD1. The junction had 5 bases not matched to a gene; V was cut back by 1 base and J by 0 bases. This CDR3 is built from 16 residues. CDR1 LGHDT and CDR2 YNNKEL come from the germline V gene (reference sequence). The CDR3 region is CASSQGQGASSYEQYF. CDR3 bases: TGTGCCAGCAGCCAAGGTCAGGGGGCCAGCTCCTACGAGCAGTACTTC.

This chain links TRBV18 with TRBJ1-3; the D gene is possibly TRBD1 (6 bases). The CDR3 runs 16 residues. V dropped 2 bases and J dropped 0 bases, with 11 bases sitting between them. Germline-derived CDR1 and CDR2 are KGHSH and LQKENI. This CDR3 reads CASSPVGADSGNTIYF. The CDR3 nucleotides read TGTGCCAGCTCACCAGTGGGGGCGGACTCTGGAAACACCATATATTTT.

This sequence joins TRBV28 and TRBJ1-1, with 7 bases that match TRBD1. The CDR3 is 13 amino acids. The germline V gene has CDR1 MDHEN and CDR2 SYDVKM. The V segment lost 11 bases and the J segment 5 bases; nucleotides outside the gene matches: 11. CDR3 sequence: CASEGAGRTEAFF. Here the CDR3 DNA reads TGTGCCTCCGAGGGGGCAGGGAGGACTGAAGCTTTCTTT.

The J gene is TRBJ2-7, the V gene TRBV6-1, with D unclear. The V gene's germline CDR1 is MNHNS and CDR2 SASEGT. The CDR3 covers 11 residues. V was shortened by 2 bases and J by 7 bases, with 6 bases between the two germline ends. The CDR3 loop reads CASSEFVEQYF. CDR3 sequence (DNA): TGTGCCAGCAGTGAATTTGTAGAGCAGTACTTC.